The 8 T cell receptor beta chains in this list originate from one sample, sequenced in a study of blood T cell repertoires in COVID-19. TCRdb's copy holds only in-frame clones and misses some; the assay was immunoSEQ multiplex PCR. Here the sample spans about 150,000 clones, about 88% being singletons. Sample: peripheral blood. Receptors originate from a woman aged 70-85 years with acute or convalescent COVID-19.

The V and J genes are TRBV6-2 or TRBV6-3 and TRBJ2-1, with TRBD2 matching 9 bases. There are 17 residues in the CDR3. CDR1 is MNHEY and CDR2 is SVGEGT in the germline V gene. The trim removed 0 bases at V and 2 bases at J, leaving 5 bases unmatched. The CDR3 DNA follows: TGTGCCAGCAGTTACTCTGTGGCGGGGGGGGCCTACAATGAGCAGTTCTTC. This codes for CASSYSVAGGAYNEQFF.

CDR3 sequence: CASSYRYSEKLFF. For the CDR3, the DNA is TGTGCCAGCAGTTACCGATACAGCGAAAAACTGTTTTTT. The V gene is TRBV6-2 or TRBV6-3, the J gene TRBJ1-4; no definite D call. V dropped 2 bases and J dropped 8 bases, with 9 bases sitting between them. The CDR3 loop spans 13 amino acids. Germline V CDR1 and CDR2: MNHEY, SVGEGT.

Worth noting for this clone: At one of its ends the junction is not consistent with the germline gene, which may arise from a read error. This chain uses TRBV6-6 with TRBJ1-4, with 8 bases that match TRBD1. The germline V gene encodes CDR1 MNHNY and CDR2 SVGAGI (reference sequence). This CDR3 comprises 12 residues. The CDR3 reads CASSYPGQGCLF. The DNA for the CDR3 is TGTGCCAGCAGTTACCCAGGACAGGGTTGCCTTTTT.

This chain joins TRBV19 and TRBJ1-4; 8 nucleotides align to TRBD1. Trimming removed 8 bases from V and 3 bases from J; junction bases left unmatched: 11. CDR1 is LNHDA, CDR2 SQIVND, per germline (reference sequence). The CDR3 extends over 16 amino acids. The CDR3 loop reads CASRTGKLPSNEKLFF. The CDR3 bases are TGTGCCAGTCGGACAGGGAAGTTGCCGTCTAATGAAAAACTGTTTTTT.

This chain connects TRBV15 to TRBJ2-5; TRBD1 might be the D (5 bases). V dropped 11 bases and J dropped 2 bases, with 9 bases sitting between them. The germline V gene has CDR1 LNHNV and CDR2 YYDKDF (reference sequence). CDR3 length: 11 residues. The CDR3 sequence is CASQGQETQYF. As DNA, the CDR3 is TGTGCCTCTCAGGGTCAAGAGACCCAGTACTTC.

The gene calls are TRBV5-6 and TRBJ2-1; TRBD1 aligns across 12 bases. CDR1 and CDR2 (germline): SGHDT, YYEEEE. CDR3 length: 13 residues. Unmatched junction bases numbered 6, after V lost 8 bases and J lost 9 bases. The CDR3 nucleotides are TGTGCCAGTCTGGGACAGGGGGCTTCTGAGCAGTTCTTC. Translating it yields CASLGQGASEQFF.

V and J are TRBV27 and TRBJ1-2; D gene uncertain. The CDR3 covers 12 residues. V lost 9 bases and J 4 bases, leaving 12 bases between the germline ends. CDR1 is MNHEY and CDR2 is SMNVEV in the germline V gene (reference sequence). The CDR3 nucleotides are TGTGCCAGTAGAGGGATTTCCTATGGCTACACCTTC. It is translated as CASRGISYGYTF.

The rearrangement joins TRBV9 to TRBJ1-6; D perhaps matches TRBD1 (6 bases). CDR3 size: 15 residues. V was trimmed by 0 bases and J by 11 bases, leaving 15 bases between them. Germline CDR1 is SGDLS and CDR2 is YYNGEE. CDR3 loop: CASSVADSRGAPLHF. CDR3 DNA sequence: TGTGCCAGCAGCGTAGCGGACAGTCGGGGCGCACCCCTCCACTTT.